The clone carrying this TCR beta chain was seen more than once but under ten times. The antigen remains unidentified. This specimen belongs to a study of T cell repertoires in cytomegalovirus infection. Turning to the study itself: The authors relied on CMV epitopes, both recently identified HLA-C-restricted and well-studied HLA-B-restricted. Shared public TCR beta signatures pointed to both CMV infection and a matching HLA type.

The CDR3 contains 15 residues. Germline V gives CDR1 MNHEY, CDR2 SVGAGI. V lost 3 bases, J lost 6 bases, and 10 bases stayed unmatched. Study-wide results and caveats: HLA-C-restricted CMV clonotypes gave the most frequent clonotype in two of eight donors.

MiXCR, run by TCRdb on the reads, gives a single entry per CDR3 protein. Found here are around 100,000 distinct CDR3 sequences, under 55% of them singletons; the top ten hold around 74%. The V gene is TRBV6-5, the J gene TRBJ2-7; 8 bases align to TRBD1. Sequences were derived from CD8+ T cells from cultured PBMCs, sampled from culture after CMV antigen stimulation. The source is a human donor in good health (CMV status not recorded). Some clones in this sample may be carry-over from other donors' samples. In DNA form, the CDR3 reads TGTGCCAGCAGTTATTACGCGACAGGGGAGACCGAGCAGTACTTC. It encodes CASSYYATGETEQYF.